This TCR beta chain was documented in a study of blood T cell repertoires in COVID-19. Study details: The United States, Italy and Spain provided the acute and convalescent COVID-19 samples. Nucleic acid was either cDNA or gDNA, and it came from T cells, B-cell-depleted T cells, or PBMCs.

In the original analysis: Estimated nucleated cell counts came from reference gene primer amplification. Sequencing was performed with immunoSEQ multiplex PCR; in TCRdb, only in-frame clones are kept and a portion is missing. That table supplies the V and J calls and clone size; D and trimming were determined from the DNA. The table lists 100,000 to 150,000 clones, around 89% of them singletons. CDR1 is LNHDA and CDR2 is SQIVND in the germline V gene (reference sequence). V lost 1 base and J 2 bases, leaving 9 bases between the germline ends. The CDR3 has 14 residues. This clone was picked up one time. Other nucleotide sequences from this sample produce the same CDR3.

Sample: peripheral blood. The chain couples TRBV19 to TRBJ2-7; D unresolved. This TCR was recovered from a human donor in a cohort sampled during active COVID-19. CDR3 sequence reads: CASSIGAGTYEQYF. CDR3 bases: TGTGCCAGTAGTATAGGGGCCGGCACCTACGAGCAGTACTTC.